This T cell receptor beta chain originates from a study of cytomegalovirus exposure and HLA in healthy donors. This clone was recorded only once. The antigen is undetermined. Vbeta (60) and Jbeta (13) primers were used in the PCR. TCRdb's copy holds only in-frame clones and misses some; the assay was immunoSEQ multiplex PCR. The sample lists about 84,000 clones, around 68% occurring once. Notes on the study in general: A later analysis linked a missense DCLRE1C variant to TCR beta V- and J-gene trimming. A list of around 160 TCR beta chains associated with cytomegalovirus was given. In vitro testing confirmed a few CMV-associated chains as specific for CMV antigens.

With 1 base removed from V and 3 bases from J, the gap between germline ends came to 14 bases. This CDR3 contains 16 residues. Germline loops: CDR1 SGHTA, CDR2 FQGTGA. This sequence was found in a woman aged 40 to 50 in good health and CMV-seropositive. The specimen was PBMCs. The chain combines TRBV7-3 with TRBJ2-3, with a weak D call TRBD2 (6 bases). DNA for the CDR3: TGTGCCAGCAGCTTAATGCTTGGCGGGACTACAGATACGCAGTATTTT. This encodes CASSLMLGGTTDTQYF.